The 24 T cell receptor beta chains below were found in one sample sequenced in a study of cytomegalovirus exposure and HLA in healthy donors. Sequencing used immunoSEQ multiplex PCR; TCRdb keeps in-frame clones, though not all of them. This repertoire shows 250,000 to 400,000 clones, around 90% found once; its top ten account for around 1%. The specimen was PBMCs. All receptors derive from a man aged 30 to 45 in good health and CMV-seronegative.

The chain joins TRBV19 to TRBJ1-5, with D perhaps TRBD1 (6 bases). Trimming left V 1 base short and J 3 bases short, with 7 bases between. The CDR3 has 14 residues. In germline, CDR1 is LNHDA, CDR2 SQIVND (reference sequence). As DNA, the CDR3 is TGTGCCAGTAGTATAGGGACAGTCAATCAGCCCCAGCATTTT. Encoded protein: CASSIGTVNQPQHF. The complete variable domain, with remaining parts taken from reference TRBV19 and TRBJ1-5, reads DGGITQSPKYLFRKEGQNVTLSCEQNLNHDAMYWYRQDPGQGLRLIYYSQIVNDFQKGDIAEGYSVSREKKESFPLTVTSAQKNPTAFYLCASSIGTVNQPQHFGDGTRLSIL.

The rearrangement links TRBV7-9 to TRBJ2-5; 13 bases line up with TRBD2. The V and J ends lost 5 bases and 5 bases, in that order; junction bases with no gene match: 8. Germline assignment: CDR1 SEHNR and CDR2 FQNEAQ (reference sequence). This CDR3 contains 16 residues. The CDR3 spells CASSEGLAGRSETQYF. In nucleotides, the CDR3 is TGTGCCAGCAGCGAGGGACTAGCGGGGCGCTCCGAGACCCAGTACTTC.

As regards this clone: It is unclear where the CDR3 begins or ends on the DNA, so no DNA is shown, and the CDR3 is as TCRdb lists it. The CDR3 reads CASSSSTGAYGANVLTF. The chain employs TRBV27 and TRBJ2-6; the D call in the table, TRBD1, was not verified against the DNA. Germline values: CDR1 MNHEY, CDR2 SMNVEV (reference sequence). The CDR3 extends over 17 residues, inclusive of both ends.

The chain has TRBV4-3 and TRBJ1-3; D unresolved. CDR1 is LGHNA, CDR2 YSLEER, per germline. V was shortened by 1 base and J by 4 bases, with 11 bases between the two germline ends. The CDR3 consists of 15 residues. CDR3 bases: TGCGCCAGCAGCCAAGTTTTGGGGAGAGGAAACACCATATATTTT. Its translation: CASSQVLGRGNTIYF.

The chain carries TRBV27 and TRBJ2-2; 7 nucleotides line up with TRBD1. CDR3 length: 14 amino acids. Germline V gene sequence: CDR1 MNHEY, CDR2 SMNVEV (reference sequence). V shed 7 bases, J shed 1 base, and the junction held 3 bases outside the gene matches. CDR3 amino acids: CASTRTGNTGELFF. The CDR3 DNA is TGTGCCAGCACCCGGACAGGGAACACCGGGGAGCTGTTTTTT.

J is TRBJ2-7 and V is TRBV6-5; the match to TRBD1 covers 10 bases. The CDR3 length is 15 residues. From germline, CDR1 is MNHEY and CDR2 SVGAGI. Losses at the gene ends were 6 bases for V and 4 bases for J; bases not matched to a gene: 9. CDR3 protein: CASRTTGTGVYEQYF. The CDR3 DNA sequence: TGTGCCAGCAGGACAACCGGGACAGGGGTGTACGAGCAGTACTTC.

The chain links TRBV19 to TRBJ1-2; TRBD1 aligns across 7 bases. Germline-derived CDR1 and CDR2 are LNHDA and SQIVND (reference sequence). The CDR3 has 13 amino acids. Trimming removed 5 bases from V and 8 bases from J; junction bases left unmatched: 8. CDR3 loop: CASSPQGFSGYTF. As DNA, the CDR3 is TGTGCCAGTAGTCCACAGGGGTTCAGCGGCTACACCTTC.

This chain links TRBV5-8 with TRBJ1-5, with 9 bases aligning to TRBD1. Germline assignment: CDR1 SGHTS and CDR2 YDEGEE. CDR3 length: 16 residues. Trimming at V came to 0 bases and at J to 7 bases, leaving 8 bases not matched to a gene. CDR3 region: CASSLELDRGWQPQHF. The CDR3 DNA sequence: TGTGCCAGCAGCTTGGAGCTGGACAGGGGATGGCAGCCCCAGCATTTT.

The gene calls are TRBV13 and TRBJ2-3; 8 nucleotides line up with TRBD2. CDR3 length equals 16 residues. The J segment lost 0 bases and the V segment lost 4 bases, leaving 6 bases of the junction unmatched. The V gene's germline CDR1 is PRHDT and CDR2 FYEKMQ (reference sequence). The DNA for the CDR3 is TGTGCCAGCAGCTCACCGGGGGGGCGGAGCACAGATACGCAGTATTTT. Amino acids: CASSSPGGRSTDTQYF. Variable domain in full (rest from reference TRBV13 and TRBJ2-3): AAGVIQSPRHLIKEKRETATLKCYPIPRHDTVYWYQQGPGQDPQFLISFYEKMQSDKGSIPDRFSAQQFSDYHSELNMSSLELGDSALYFCASSSPGGRSTDTQYFGPGTRLTVL.

This clone was seen only a few times. The J gene is TRBJ1-2, the V gene TRBV6-5; 8 bases map to TRBD1. The germline V gene has CDR1 MNHEY and CDR2 SVGAGI. Trimming took 4 bases from V and 4 from J; bases not matched to a gene: 8. This CDR3 has 15 residues. CDR3 sequence (DNA): TGTGCCAGCAGTTTCACAGGGGGTACGGCCTATGGCTACACCTTC. Translating gives CASSFTGGTAYGYTF.

This clone was seen once. The chain links TRBV7-9 to TRBJ1-2, with 7 bases aligning to TRBD1. The germline CDR1 and CDR2 sequences are SEHNR and FQNEAQ (reference sequence). The CDR3 runs to 16 residues. V shed 5 bases, J shed 0 bases, and the junction held 9 bases outside the gene matches. The CDR3 reads CASSPVGQSTNYGYTF. CDR3 bases: TGTGCCAGCAGCCCTGTGGGACAGAGCACTAACTATGGCTACACCTTC. The whole variable domain, filled in from reference TRBV7-9 and TRBJ1-2, reads DTGVSQNPRHKITKRGQNVTFRCDPISEHNRLYWYRQTLGQGPEFLTYFQNEAQLEKSRLLSDRFSAERPKGSFSTLEIQRTEQGDSAMYLCASSPVGQSTNYGYTFGSGTRLTVV.

The J gene is TRBJ1-2, the V gene TRBV4-1; D might be TRBD1 (6 bases). V lost 0 bases, J lost 3 bases, and 8 bases lay in between. Germline V CDR1 and CDR2: MGHRA, YSYEKL. The CDR3 extends over 14 amino acids. CDR3 nucleotides: TGCGCCAGCAGCCAAGATCAGGGGCACTATGGCTACACCTTC. Its translation is CASSQDQGHYGYTF.

The rearrangement links TRBV9 to TRBJ1-2, with 10 bases that match TRBD1. The CDR3 has 14 residues. Germline V lookup: CDR1 SGDLS, CDR2 YYNGEE. Trimming removed 2 bases from V and 8 bases from J; junction bases left unmatched: 6. The CDR3 here is CASSVSGQGYGYTF. The DNA of the CDR3 is TGTGCCAGCAGCGTGTCGGGACAGGGGTACGGCTACACCTTC. Full variable domain (rest looked up from reference TRBV9 and TRBJ1-2): DSGVTQTPKHLITATGQRVTLRCSPRSGDLSVYWYQQSLDQGLQFLIQYYNGEERAKGNILERFSAQQFPDLHSELNLSSLELGDSALYFCASSVSGQGYGYTFGSGTRLTVV.

The J gene is TRBJ2-5, the V gene TRBV11-2; 9 bases are shared with TRBD1. V was pared by 4 bases and J by 4 bases, with 10 bases of the junction left unmatched. Germline CDR1 is SGHAT and CDR2 is FQNNGV. There are 16 residues in the CDR3. In DNA, the CDR3 is TGTGCCAGCAGCTCCCCCAAACAGGGGGCTGGAGAGACCCAGTACTTC. Protein: CASSSPKQGAGETQYF.

The rearrangement uses TRBV27 and TRBJ2-2; a possible D gene is TRBD1 (5 bases). CDR1 MNHEY and CDR2 SMNVEV come from the germline V gene (reference sequence). This CDR3 has 14 amino acids. V was pared by 2 bases and J by 7 bases, with 11 bases between. The CDR3 protein is CASSLGQGFGELFF. CDR3 DNA sequence: TGTGCCAGCAGTTTAGGTCAGGGTTTCGGGGAGCTGTTTTTT.

The gene calls are TRBV11-2 and TRBJ1-3; TRBD1 is a possible D gene (5 bases). V dropped 8 bases and J dropped 3 bases, with 14 bases sitting between them. Germline CDR1 reads SGHAT; CDR2 reads FQNNGV. The CDR3 spans 14 residues. Here the CDR3 reads CASGHGFFGNTIYF. The CDR3 DNA reads TGTGCCAGCGGACACGGGTTTTTTGGAAACACCATATATTTT.

This clone was recorded a few times. V gene TRBV29-1 combines with J gene TRBJ1-1; D may be TRBD1 (5 bases). The CDR3 spans 12 residues. With 6 bases removed from V and 1 base from J, the gap between germline ends came to 9 bases. Germline CDR1 and CDR2: SQVTM and ANQGSEA. The DNA of the CDR3 is TGCAGCGTCACCGGACAGAACACTGAAGCTTTCTTT. It specifies CSVTGQNTEAFF.

This clone was counted a single time. The chain is built from TRBV11-2 and TRBJ2-2, with 8 bases aligning to TRBD2. V dropped 6 bases and J dropped 8; count of bases not matched to a gene: 5. The CDR3 runs to 13 residues. Germline V CDR1 and CDR2: SGHAT, FQNNGV. The CDR3 nucleotides are TGTGCCAGCAGACACGGGGGGGCAGGGGAGCTGTTTTTT. Translating gives CASRHGGAGELFF.

Here the CDR3 DNA reads TGTGCCAGCAGCTCACTTCAGGGTTACGAGCAGTACTTC. Encoded protein: CASSSLQGYEQYF. This rearrangement joins TRBV7-6 to TRBJ2-7, with D possibly TRBD1 on 5 matching bases. This CDR3 has 13 amino acids. Germline V CDR1 and CDR2: SGHVS, FNYEAQ. Between the trimmed V and J ends, which lost 4 bases and 4 bases, there was a span of 11 bases.

CDR3 region: CASSDGTGYGYTF. CDR3 DNA: TGTGCCAGCAGTGACGGGACAGGTTATGGCTACACCTTC. The rearrangement uses TRBV6-4 and TRBJ1-2; the match to TRBD1 covers 8 bases. The CDR3 is 13 amino acids. The V gene's germline CDR1 is MRHNA and CDR2 SNTAGT. The V and J ends lost 2 bases and 5 bases, in that order; junction bases with no gene match: 1.

J is TRBJ2-1 and V is TRBV7-2; 11 nucleotides line up with TRBD1. CDR3 length: 15 amino acids. The junction had 8 bases not matched to a gene; V was cut back by 6 bases and J by 7 bases. Germline CDR1 is SGHTA and CDR2 is FQGNSA. The CDR3 region is CASRSRTGGGNEQFF. CDR3 nucleotide sequence: TGTGCCAGCAGGTCCAGGACAGGGGGCGGGAATGAGCAGTTCTTC. Filled out from reference TRBV7-2 and TRBJ2-1, the complete variable domain reads GAGVSQSPSNKVTEKGKDVELRCDPISGHTALYWYRQSLGQGLEFLIYFQGNSAPDKSGLPSDRFSAERTGGSVSTLTIQRTQQEDSAVYLCASRSRTGGGNEQFFGPGTRLTVL.

The CDR3 protein is CASSVGVGMSYEQYF. The CDR3 DNA reads as TGTGCCAGCAGCGTCGGGGTCGGGATGTCCTACGAGCAGTACTTC. This sequence joins TRBV9 and TRBJ2-7, with D perhaps matching TRBD2 (5 bases). Germline loops: CDR1 SGDLS, CDR2 YYNGEE. The CDR3 is 15 amino acids. Trimming pared 2 bases from V and 1 base from J, leaving 13 bases between.

This clone was recorded once. The junction and the germline gene differ at one end; a read error may be behind it. This chain connects TRBV4-1 to TRBJ1-5, with D possibly matching TRBD1 (5 bases). The CDR3 has 15 amino acids. Germline V gene sequence: CDR1 MGHRA, CDR2 YSYEKL. CDR3 residues: CASSLLQESKQPQHF. Here the CDR3 DNA reads TGCGCCAGCAGCCTACTACAGGAGAGCAAGCAGCCCCAGCATTTT.

The chain links TRBV19 to TRBJ2-2; D ambiguous. Trimming took 3 bases from V and 5 from J, leaving 10 bases between them. Germline loops: CDR1 LNHDA, CDR2 SQIVND (reference sequence). CDR3 size: 14 residues. CDR3 protein: CASSIRSGTGELFF. In DNA, the CDR3 is TGTGCCAGTAGTATCCGGTCAGGTACCGGGGAGCTGTTTTTT.